A selection of T cell receptor beta chains follows, all from one sample in a study of beta chain features in type 1 diabetes. Only in-frame clones appear in the TCRdb table, and some are missing; sequencing was by immunoSEQ multiplex PCR. The sample has a few hundred thousand clones, 9.6% seen once; the top ten hold roughly 0.54%. What was sequenced was central memory CD4+ T cells from blood. The receptors were gathered from a man under 40 with type 1 diabetes. Both conserved end residues are trimmed from each CDR3.

J gene | V gene | CDR3 protein
TRBJ2-1 | TRBV7-3 | ASSPGDRLSGSAWNEQF
TRBJ2-3 | TRBV27 | ASSSLLAGLTDTQY
TRBJ1-2 | TRBV7-2 | ASSLSRGWDYGYT
TRBJ2-2 | TRBV27 | ASSLEGGAHGELF
TRBJ1-4 | TRBV27 | ASSYHRDFHMGLF
TRBJ2-3 | TRBV11-2 | ASSRRDRGRDTQY
TRBJ1-4 | TRBV19 | ASSVQSQNEKLF
TRBJ1-1 | TRBV9 | ASEKVDTEAF
TRBJ2-3 | TRBV28 | ASSPYPQGPPTDTQY
TRBJ1-2 | TRBV4-1 | ASSAQLGYGYT
TRBJ1-5 | TRBV6-1 | ASASTGNSNQPQH
TRBJ2-5 | TRBV27 | ASSQRREETQY
TRBJ2-5 | TRBV6-4 | ASSDSRKTQY
TRBJ2-2 | TRBV7-9 | ASSLALGQGRAGELF
TRBJ2-5 | TRBV10-2 | ASSRQGARGETQY
TRBJ1-1 | TRBV7-8 | ASSPQWGGTEAF
TRBJ1-4 | TRBV7-2 | ASSTGEKLF
TRBJ1-5 | TRBV5-6 | ASSLLGRADQPQH
TRBJ2-1 | TRBV11-2 | ASSLLAGGGNEQF
TRBJ2-1 | TRBV6-5 | ASRRGQPTNEQF
TRBJ1-2 | TRBV7-2 | ASSLQGAVGYT
TRBJ2-3 | TRBV5-4 | ASSPSTDTQY
TRBJ1-5 | TRBV11-2 | ASSLDPEQPQH
TRBJ1-1 | TRBV6-6 | ASSYGAEAF
TRBJ1-3 | TRBV7-2 | ASSLVGQASGNTIY